This passage covers 19 T cell receptor beta chains from one sample sequenced in a study of shared clonotypes between healthy human individuals. Assay: immunoSEQ multiplex PCR; the TCRdb copy retains only in-frame clones and omits some. In the table there are about 2 million clones, about 95% of which are singletons. The sequenced sample consisted of naive CD4+ T cells sorted from blood. Specified subset: CD45RA+ positively selected. The receptors originated from a man in his late teens or twenties in good health.

The rearrangement links TRBV7-9 to TRBJ1-2, with 7 bases lining up with TRBD1. Looked up from germline, CDR1 is SEHNR and CDR2 is FQNEAQ (reference sequence). The length of the CDR3 is 13 residues. Losses at the gene ends were 8 bases for V and 4 bases for J; bases not matched to a gene: 7. The CDR3 DNA is TGTGCCAGCGTTCCGGGACAGACCTATGGCTACACCTTC. Translating gives CASVPGQTYGYTF. Filled out from reference TRBV7-9 and TRBJ1-2, the complete variable domain reads DTGVSQNPRHKITKRGQNVTFRCDPISEHNRLYWYRQTLGQGPEFLTYFQNEAQLEKSRLLSDRFSAERPKGSFSTLEIQRTEQGDSAMYLCASVPGQTYGYTFGSGTRLTVV.

This sequence joins TRBV5-8 and TRBJ2-3; 7 bases map to TRBD2. The V gene end was trimmed by 6 bases and the J gene end by 3 bases; junction bases not matched to a gene: 13. This CDR3 comprises 16 residues. Germline V CDR1 and CDR2: SGHTS, YDEGEE. CDR3 protein: CASTQLAGRGTDTQYF. DNA of the CDR3: TGTGCCAGCACCCAGTTAGCGGGTCGAGGTACAGATACGCAGTATTTT.

The CDR3 DNA is TGTGCCTGGAGGGCCTTCGGAGGTAAAGCCGATGAGCAGTTCTTC. Its protein product is CAWRAFGGKADEQFF. This rearrangement joins TRBV30 to TRBJ2-1, with a possible D match to TRBD2 (5 bases). Germline V lookup: CDR1 GTSNPN, CDR2 SVGIG (reference sequence). V shed 3 bases and J shed 8 bases, with 20 bases lying between them. The CDR3 contains 15 residues.

The chain carries TRBV5-1 and TRBJ2-1, with 8 nucleotides matching TRBD2. The ends lost 0 bases at V and 7 bases at J; junction bases unmatched: 9. Germline CDR1 reads SGHRS; CDR2 reads YFSETQ. This CDR3 is 16 amino acids long. In nucleotides, the CDR3 is TGCGCCAGCAGCTTGGACGCGGGAGGAACCCCAAATGAGCAGTTCTTC. This gives the protein CASSLDAGGTPNEQFF.

The chain employs TRBV2 and TRBJ1-4; D ambiguous. The germline gives CDR1 SNHLY, CDR2 FYNNEI. The CDR3 totals 15 residues. V gave up 2 bases and J gave up 7 bases, with 14 bases separating them. The CDR3 is CASSEFPSSGEKLFF. CDR3 nucleotide sequence: TGTGCCAGCAGTGAATTTCCCTCCTCGGGTGAAAAACTGTTTTTT. The full variable domain, rest sourced from reference TRBV2 and TRBJ1-4, is EPEVTQTPSHQVTQMGQEVILRCVPISNHLYFYWYRQILGQKVEFLVSFYNNEISEKSEIFDDQFSVERPDGSNFTLKIRSTKLEDSAMYFCASSEFPSSGEKLFFGSGTQLSVL.

J is TRBJ2-3 and V is TRBV11-2; TRBD1 agrees at 12 bases. From germline, CDR1 is SGHAT and CDR2 FQNNGV. Germline trimming cut 3 bases from V and 5 bases from J; bases unmatched to any gene: 6. The CDR3 covers 16 residues. The CDR3: CASSLSGTGGEDTQYF. The CDR3 DNA follows: TGTGCCAGCAGCTTGAGCGGGACAGGGGGCGAAGATACGCAGTATTTT.

On this clone: Sequence at one end of the junction differs from germline and may be a read error. V gene TRBV6-6 combines with J gene TRBJ2-1; D remains ambiguous. CDR1 is MNHNY and CDR2 is SVGAGI in the germline V gene (reference sequence). CDR3 length: 12 amino acids. The CDR3 reads CASSNSRREQFF. The CDR3 nucleotides read TGTGCCAGCAGTAACTCCCGAAGAGAGCAGTTCTTC.

This clone showed up just a few times. The chain couples TRBV9 to TRBJ2-3; 7 nucleotides agree with TRBD2. The CDR3 consists of 16 residues. V dropped 4 bases and J dropped 2; count of bases not matched to a gene: 10. Germline CDR1 and CDR2: SGDLS and YYNGEE. The CDR3 DNA sequence: TGTGCCAGCAGCCCCGGTAGCGCGGGGGACACAGATACGCAGTATTTT. Encoded protein: CASSPGSAGDTDTQYF.

Note on this clone: Mismatch with germline at one junction end may stem from a read error. The rearrangement links TRBV6-1 to TRBJ2-4, with TRBD1 identical over 8 bases. CDR1 is MNHNS and CDR2 is SASEGT in the germline V gene. This CDR3 has 14 residues. This CDR3 is CASSGTGSGDIQYF. The CDR3 coding sequence is TGCGCCAGCAGTGGGACAGGATCAGGAGACATTCAGTACTTC.

This chain connects TRBV6-1 to TRBJ2-7, with a weak D call TRBD2 (6 bases). Germline CDR1 MNHNS, CDR2 SASEGT. The CDR3 has 15 residues. The V end lost 0 bases, the J end lost 3 bases, and 12 bases lay between the germline ends. The CDR3 DNA is TGTGCCAGCAGTGAAGCGTGGCGGGAACTCTACGAGCAGTACTTC. It translates to CASSEAWRELYEQYF.

To note about this clone: Germline is not matched at one junction end, which may reflect a read error. In nucleotides, the CDR3 is TGTGCTAGCAGCTTATATATGACAGATACGCAGTATTTT. Residues: CASSLYMTDTQYF. The V call is TRBV7-7, the J call TRBJ2-3; D is ambiguous. The CDR3 runs 13 residues. Germline CDR1 is SSHAT and CDR2 is FNYEAQ (reference sequence).

With respect to this clone: Other DNA sequences in the same sample also yield this CDR3. The J gene is TRBJ2-1, the V gene TRBV6-5, with 7 bases fitting TRBD1. Germline loops: CDR1 MNHEY, CDR2 SVGAGI. The CDR3 consists of 13 residues. V lost 5 bases to trimming and J lost 4 bases; unmatched junction nucleotides: 2. Written as DNA, the CDR3 is TGTGCCAGCAGTCAGGGACAGTACAATGAGCAGTTCTTC. Translated: CASSQGQYNEQFF.

The J gene is TRBJ2-3, the V gene TRBV9, with D perhaps TRBD2 (7 bases). Germline V gives CDR1 SGDLS, CDR2 YYNGEE. This CDR3 has 16 residues. V dropped 0 bases and J dropped 8 bases, with 19 bases sitting between them. The CDR3 sequence is CASSVEGSRGGVTQYF. The DNA of the CDR3 is TGTGCCAGCAGCGTAGAAGGATCTCGCGGGGGCGTTACGCAGTATTTT.

The chain couples TRBV5-1 to TRBJ2-2, with D perhaps matching TRBD1 or TRBD2 (5 bases each). Germline values: CDR1 SGHRS, CDR2 YFSETQ. The V end was cut by 2 bases, the J end by 0 bases, with 11 bases between. CDR3 length equals 16 residues. The CDR3 here is CASSLRRGPNTGELFF. In DNA form, the CDR3 reads TGCGCCAGCAGCTTACGTCGGGGACCGAACACCGGGGAGCTGTTTTTT. The variable domain in full, completed from reference TRBV5-1 and TRBJ2-2, reads KAGVTQTPRYLIKTRGQQVTLSCSPISGHRSVSWYQQTPGQGLQFLFEYFSETQRNKGNFPGRFSGRQFSNSRSEMNVSTLELGDSALYLCASSLRRGPNTGELFFGEGSRLTVL.

V gene TRBV7-9 combines with J gene TRBJ2-3; 11 bases map to TRBD2. The CDR3 has 18 residues. CDR1 is SEHNR and CDR2 is FQNEAQ in the germline V gene (reference sequence). V gave up 1 base and J gave up 1 base; unmatched junction bases: 7. DNA for the CDR3: TGTGCCAGCAGCTTAGGACTACTAGCGGGAGTCCGCACAGATACGCAGTATTTT. Encoded protein: CASSLGLLAGVRTDTQYF. Together with reference TRBV7-9 and TRBJ2-3, the CDR3 gives the full variable domain: DTGVSQNPRHKITKRGQNVTFRCDPISEHNRLYWYRQTLGQGPEFLTYFQNEAQLEKSRLLSDRFSAERPKGSFSTLEIQRTEQGDSAMYLCASSLGLLAGVRTDTQYFGPGTRLTVL.

The chain employs TRBV11-2 and TRBJ2-3; 11 bases match TRBD1. The CDR3 has 16 amino acids. Germline CDR1 SGHAT, CDR2 FQNNGV. Trimming cost V 3 bases and J 6 bases; bases outside gene matches: 8. CDR3 sequence (DNA): TGTGCCAGCAGCTTCCCCCGGACAGGGGGCTTTGATACGCAGTATTTT. Encoded protein: CASSFPRTGGFDTQYF.

The chain recombines TRBV18 with TRBJ2-7, with TRBD1 as a possible D gene (5 bases). The germline CDR1 and CDR2 sequences are KGHSH and LQKENI. V lost 6 bases and J lost 2, with 11 bases in between. The CDR3 totals 13 residues. The CDR3 nucleotides read TGTGCCAGCTCGCAGACAGATACCTACGAGCAGTACTTC. It translates to CASSQTDTYEQYF. Using reference TRBV18 and TRBJ2-7 for the parts outside the CDR3, the full variable domain is NAGVMQNPRHLVRRRGQEARLRCSPMKGHSHVYWYRQLPEEGLKFMVYLQKENIIDESGMPKERFSAEFPKEGPSILRIQQVVRGDSAAYFCASSQTDTYEQYFGPGTRLTVT.

This clone was seen a few times. Other DNA sequences from this sample encode an identical CDR3 as well. The rearrangement uses TRBV2 and TRBJ1-1; D not resolved. Trimming removed 3 bases from V and 3 bases from J, with 8 bases in between. CDR1 and CDR2 (germline): SNHLY, FYNNEI. The CDR3 consists of 13 residues. The CDR3 spells CASSEERDTEAFF. The CDR3 DNA sequence: TGTGCCAGCAGTGAGGAAAGGGACACTGAAGCTTTCTTT.

CDR3 in amino acids: CASSLQVTYNEQFF. Here the CDR3 DNA reads TGTGCCAGCAGTTTACAGGTTACCTACAATGAGCAGTTCTTC. V gene TRBV6-4 combines with J gene TRBJ2-1, with D tentatively TRBD1 (5 bases). Germline V gene data show CDR1 as MRHNA and CDR2 as SNTAGT. This CDR3 comprises 14 residues. The V end lost 5 bases, the J end lost 2 bases, and 10 bases lay between the germline ends.